These 15 T cell receptor beta chains share one sample of origin, sequenced in a study of cytomegalovirus exposure and HLA in healthy donors. Libraries were prepared by immunoSEQ multiplex PCR; TCRdb keeps only in-frame clonotypes and omits some of them. The table lists 200,000 to 250,000 clones, more than 75% of them singletons. The specimen sequenced was PBMCs. These receptors originate from a man aged 18 to 30 in good health and CMV-seropositive.

The chain employs TRBV30 and TRBJ2-1; the D gene is possibly TRBD1 (5 bases). CDR3 length: 11 amino acids. The V gene's germline CDR1 is GTSNPN and CDR2 SVGIG (reference sequence). V lost 2 bases, J lost 9 bases, and 8 bases lay in between. CDR3: CAWSPQGEQFF. As DNA, the CDR3 is TGTGCCTGGAGTCCGCAGGGTGAGCAGTTCTTC.

V usage is TRBV29-1 and J usage is TRBJ2-1, with D tentatively TRBD1 (6 bases). With 7 bases removed from V and 4 bases from J, the gap between germline ends came to 14 bases. The germline CDR1 and CDR2 sequences are SQVTM and ANQGSEA. The CDR3 spans 13 residues. This CDR3 reads CSADGQSYNEQFF. Here the CDR3 DNA reads TGCAGCGCCGACGGACAGTCATACAATGAGCAGTTCTTC.

The rearrangement uses TRBV6-1 and TRBJ2-1; D is uncertain. Trimming pared 2 bases from V and 6 bases from J, leaving 11 bases between. The CDR3 spans 14 residues. Germline CDR1 reads MNHNS; CDR2 reads SASEGT. CDR3 protein: CASSEIEEPNEQFF. CDR3 nucleotide sequence: TGTGCCAGCAGTGAAATAGAGGAACCCAATGAGCAGTTCTTC.

This clone was seen a few times. The rearrangement joins TRBV9 to TRBJ1-2; D perhaps matches TRBD1 (6 bases). Trimming removed 4 bases at V and 4 bases at J, with 20 bases between. Per the germline V gene, CDR1 is SGDLS and CDR2 is YYNGEE. The CDR3 length is 16 residues. For the CDR3, the DNA is TGTGCCAGCAGCCTACGATCAGGGGTGGTTGGCTATGGCTACACCTTC. Protein sequence: CASSLRSGVVGYGYTF.

This chain connects TRBV28 to TRBJ1-1, with D unresolved. Germline V gene sequence: CDR1 MDHEN, CDR2 SYDVKM. The CDR3 runs 13 residues. V was clipped by 4 bases and J by 6 bases, with 12 bases between them. CDR3 sequence: CASSSWAGAEAFF. As DNA, the CDR3 is TGTGCCAGCAGTTCCTGGGCTGGGGCTGAAGCTTTCTTT.

This clone was counted a single time. This sequence joins TRBV30 and TRBJ2-1; possibly TRBD2 for D (6 bases). CDR3 length: 15 residues. V was shortened by 3 bases and J by 0 bases, with 12 bases between the two germline ends. CDR1 and CDR2 from the germline V gene are GTSNPN and SVGIG (reference sequence). The CDR3 is CAWRRLATSYNEQFF. For the CDR3, the DNA is TGTGCCTGGAGGCGTCTAGCGACCTCCTACAATGAGCAGTTCTTC.

The CDR3 region has the DNA TGCGCCAGCAGCCAATCGTGGGGCGGCACAGATACGCAGTATTTT. Protein: CASSQSWGGTDTQYF. The chain has TRBV4-3 and TRBJ2-3, with D maybe TRBD1 (5 bases). V lost 2 bases and J 1 base, leaving 10 bases between the germline ends. CDR1 and CDR2 from the germline V gene are LGHNA and YSLEER. The CDR3 contains 15 residues.

This clone was seen a few times. The chain carries TRBV6-5 and TRBJ2-7; perhaps D is TRBD1 or TRBD2 (6 bases each). The CDR3 has 13 residues. V lost 4 bases and J lost 3, with 10 bases in between. In germline, CDR1 is MNHEY, CDR2 SVGAGI. CDR3 in DNA: TGTGCCAGCAGTTTCGGAGGGGGCTACGAGCAGTACTTC. This translates into CASSFGGGYEQYF.

The chain carries TRBV6-1 and TRBJ1-2; 7 bases line up with TRBD1. This CDR3 is 15 amino acids long. With 2 bases clipped from V and 7 bases from J, the junction kept 10 bases outside the gene matches. CDR1 MNHNS and CDR2 SASEGT come from the germline V gene. The CDR3 coding sequence is TGTGCCAGCAGTGAAATAGAGGGGGCAGCGGGTGGCTACACCTTC. Translating it yields CASSEIEGAAGGYTF.

V and J are TRBV5-1 and TRBJ1-5, with D perhaps matching TRBD1 (5 bases). The germline V gene has CDR1 SGHRS and CDR2 YFSETQ. Trimming removed 3 bases from V and 6 bases from J, with 13 bases in between. This CDR3 has 14 residues. CDR3 residues: CASSSGRVGQPQHF. As DNA, the CDR3 is TGCGCCAGCAGCTCGGGACGGGTCGGTCAGCCCCAGCATTTT. The full variable domain, rest sourced from reference TRBV5-1 and TRBJ1-5, is KAGVTQTPRYLIKTRGQQVTLSCSPISGHRSVSWYQQTPGQGLQFLFEYFSETQRNKGNFPGRFSGRQFSNSRSEMNVSTLELGDSALYLCASSSGRVGQPQHFGDGTRLSIL.

This chain links TRBV4-1 with TRBJ1-1; D is ambiguous. The germline gives CDR1 MGHRA, CDR2 YSYEKL. This CDR3 contains 14 residues. Trimming left V 2 bases short and J 2 bases short, with 9 bases between. The CDR3 loop reads CASSQRPGNTEAFF. Written as DNA, the CDR3 is TGCGCCAGCAGCCAAAGACCGGGAAACACTGAAGCTTTCTTT.

Only a few counts were recorded for this clone. The CDR3 DNA follows: TGTGCCAGCAGCCAACCGGGACTAGCGGGAGTGGAGCAGTTCTTC. Translating it yields CASSQPGLAGVEQFF. The chain carries TRBV4-2 and TRBJ2-1, with 14 nucleotides matching TRBD2. V shed 2 bases, J shed 10 bases, and the junction held 4 bases outside the gene matches. Germline V CDR1 and CDR2: LGHNA, YNFKEQ. The CDR3 has 15 residues.

The chain recombines TRBV4-1 with TRBJ1-2; D possibly corresponds to TRBD1 (6 bases). Trimming took off 4 bases at V and 3 bases at J, with 15 bases between the two ends. The CDR3 loop spans 15 amino acids. Germline values: CDR1 MGHRA, CDR2 YSYEKL. CDR3 sequence: CASSPLTGSYYGYTF. The CDR3, as DNA: TGCGCCAGCAGCCCCTTAACAGGGAGTTACTATGGCTACACCTTC.

Notes on this clone: Other DNA sequences in this specimen translate into the identical CDR3. V gene TRBV20-1 combines with J gene TRBJ2-7, with unresolved D. Trimming left V 0 bases short and J 3 bases short, with 3 bases between. Germline CDR1 DFQATT, CDR2 SNEGSKA (reference sequence). This CDR3 is 11 amino acids long. The chain's CDR3 is CSARESYEQYF. In nucleotides, the CDR3 is TGCAGTGCTAGAGAGAGCTACGAGCAGTACTTC.

Here the CDR3 DNA reads TGTGCCAGCAGCCAACCTCAGGGGACAGTCGAGCAGTACTTC. Translated: CASSQPQGTVEQYF. V is TRBV4-2 and J is TRBJ2-7; 7 bases are a match to TRBD1. This CDR3 has 14 amino acids. The V and J ends lost 2 bases and 6 bases, in that order; junction bases with no gene match: 7. Germline CDR1 is LGHNA and CDR2 is YNFKEQ.